This T cell receptor beta chain was recovered during a study of human thymus T cells. This CDR3 has 12 residues. V was pared by 3 bases and J by 4 bases, with 5 bases between. Per germline, CDR1 LNHDA and CDR2 SQIVND (reference sequence). Having surgery to correct congenital heart defects, healthy Finnish infants acted as the donors. A roughly 0.5-1 mL peripheral blood aliquot was taken intraoperatively from four of eight donors. Blood DNA came from all available leukocytes, not a fixed cell number. Study-wide findings and caveats: Thymic and blood repertoires seemed to show skewed V and J gene use.

Details on this clone: No antigen is known for it.

TCRdb's copy holds only in-frame clones and misses some; the assay was immunoSEQ multiplex PCR. The table lists approximately 49,000 clones, roughly 94% of them singletons, with over 0.15% in the top ten. The chain uses TRBV19 and TRBJ2-3, with D uncertain. The material sequenced was blood. The receptor was derived from a girl in the first two years of life with a congenital heart defect but otherwise immunologically healthy. CDR3 coding DNA: TGTGCCAGTAGTATTAAATCAGATACGCAGTATTTT. Encoded protein: CASSIKSDTQYF.